The entry below gives a single TCR beta chain sequence along with its context. A Seattle source enrolled patients during active infection and followed them longitudinally. The sample belongs to a study of blood T cell repertoires in COVID-19. Study-level information: The study drew acute and convalescent COVID-19 samples from the United States, Italy and Spain. T cells, B-cell-depleted T cells, or PBMCs supplied cDNA or gDNA.

CDR1 is MNHNS, CDR2 SASEGT, per germline. The ends were cut back, 3 bases at V and 3 bases at J, with 11 bases in the middle. This CDR3 contains 14 residues. Under the authors' procedure: Reference gene primer amplification in the assay estimated nucleated cell counts. Assay used: immunoSEQ multiplex PCR; TCRdb lists only in-frame clones, some missing. V and J calls and clone size follow that table, whereas D and trimming were derived from the DNA. The sample has just under 350,000 clones; 75% to 90% are singletons. Material: peripheral blood. This chain joins TRBV6-1 and TRBJ2-5; D remains ambiguous. This clonotype was sampled from a woman aged 45-65 years with COVID-19, enrolled during active disease. The CDR3, as DNA: TGTGCCAGCAGTGAGGATGGGCTGGAAGAGACCCAGTACTTC. Translated: CASSEDGLEETQYF.